These T cell receptor beta chains were read from a single sample in a study of technical replicates of blood from a few donors. Data came from immunoSEQ multiplex PCR; TCRdb stores just in-frame clones and leaves some out. The sample lists some 76,000 clones; 95% to 98% were seen once. Source material: T cells isolated from PBMCs. The receptors originated from a human donor in good health. Each CDR3 is given with its conserved first and last residue. The D gene is left open where the match is weak. Not every row has a clone size; where given, it reads once, few, many or a size class.

TRBD1 TRBJ2-7 TRBV6-5 - TGTGCCAGCAGTTACTCGCCGGGACAGATGGGCGAGCAGTACTTC CASSYSPGQMGEQYF
- TRBJ1-4 TRBV4-3 - TGCGCCAGCAGCCAAGACCCGAGCAGGAAAGATATTTGGGCAACTAATGAAAAACTGTTTTTT CASSQDPSRKDIWATNEKLFF
TRBD2 TRBJ2-7 TRBV5-4 once TGTGCCAGCAGCGGACTAGCGGGAACCGAGCAGTACTTC CASSGLAGTEQYF
- TRBJ1-1 TRBV6-5 few TGTGCCAGCAAGGCAGGGGTGAACACTGAAGCTTTCTTT CASKAGVNTEAFF
- TRBJ2-7 TRBV6-1 - TGTGCCAGCAGTCACCGGGGGACGGTCTCCTACGAGCAGTACTTC CASSHRGTVSYEQYF
- TRBJ1-2 TRBV19 - TGTGCCAGTAGTATTGGAGATCGGATCCTCTATGGCTACACCTTC CASSIGDRILYGYTF
- TRBJ2-5 TRBV27 once TGTGCCAGCAGTTTTAGGGGGCCGGGACTCACGTACCAAGAGACCCAGTACTTC CASSFRGPGLTYQETQYF
- TRBJ2-1 TRBV5-6 - TGTGCCAGCAGCGACACAGGGTCCTACAATGAGCAGTTCTTC CASSDTGSYNEQFF
- TRBJ2-3 TRBV6-5 - TGTGCCAGCAGGCTAGACTGGGGGGCAGATACGCAGTATTTT CASRLDWGADTQYF
- TRBJ2-7 TRBV6-5 - TGTGCCAGCAGCCTGGCGTCAGGGTCCTACGAGCAGTACTTC CASSLASGSYEQYF